The source of this T cell receptor (beta chain) is a study of CD8 T cells in Susac syndrome. Overall study context: The sequenced Susac syndrome patients comprised five or six with active disease and about eight in remission.

Germline values: CDR1 LNHNV, CDR2 YYDKDF (reference sequence). The ends were cut back, 1 base at V and 5 bases at J, with 8 bases in the middle. The CDR3 length is 14 residues. About 0.5 to 1 ug RNA was reverse transcribed with random hexamers. TCRdb used MiXCR to reprocess the immunoSEQ multiplex PCR reads, holding one entry per CDR3 protein. The data hold 210,000 or so distinct CDR3 sequences, with less than 95% observed a single time. This clonotype showed up just once. The chain employs TRBV15 and TRBJ1-4; D is unclear. Sequencing was carried out using CD4+ T cells from PBMCs. The clonotype originates from a human donor with Susac syndrome. CDR3 DNA sequence: TGTGCCACCAGCAGAGTGGGCCAAAATGAAAAACTGTTTTTT. Translating it yields CATSRVGQNEKLFF.